This entry lists 31 T cell receptor beta chains sequenced from one sample in a study of regulatory T cells in long-lasting Graves disease. Time point in this sample: newly diagnosed GD, antithyroid drugs for less than 3 months. After RNA was extracted from PBMCs, the TCR library was made from it. Researchers made TCR beta libraries by using iRepertoire HTBI primers and running Arm-PCR on CDR3 regions. TCRdb called the multiplex PCR reads again in MiXCR, with one record for every CDR3 protein. The data contain a few hundred thousand distinct CDR3 sequences, over 9.5% of them singletons. The same data also contributed to another study, on T cells in Graves' hyperthyroidism and ophthalmopathy.

Here the sequenced sample was peripheral blood mononuclear cells (PBMCs), taken at new diagnosis, from a patient treated with antithyroid drugs. The receptors derive from a woman between 18 and 29 years old with Graves disease.

At least ten counts were recorded for this clonotype. This rearrangement joins TRBV3-1 to TRBJ2-5; TRBD1 agrees at 10 bases. After removal of 0 bases from V and 3 bases from J, the junction contained 4 bases not matched to a gene. This CDR3 has 16 residues. Germline V gene sequence: CDR1 LGHDT, CDR2 YNNKEL (reference sequence). CDR3 region: CASSQELGQGKETQYF. CDR3 bases: TGTGCCAGCAGCCAAGAGCTGGGACAGGGGAAAGAGACCCAGTACTTC.

This clonotype was detected many times. The V gene is TRBV9, the J gene TRBJ2-7; 8 bases are shared with TRBD2. The junction had 10 bases not matched to a gene; V was cut back by 1 base and J by 7 bases. The CDR3 is made up of 15 amino acids. The germline V gene encodes CDR1 SGDLS and CDR2 YYNGEE. CDR3 nucleotides: TGTGCCAGCAGCGTACGGGCCGGGAGGGCCGCTGAGCAGTACTTC. Translated, it gives CASSVRAGRAAEQYF.

The rearrangement links TRBV29-1 to TRBJ2-1, with D perhaps TRBD2 (6 bases). Trimming cost V 6 bases and J 4 bases, with 10 bases left between them. Germline CDR1 reads SQVTM; CDR2 reads ANQGSEA. The CDR3 runs to 12 residues. The CDR3 DNA reads as TGCAGCGTATCGGGAGTTTACAATGAGCAGTTCTTC. This codes for CSVSGVYNEQFF.

This clonotype was counted many times. The chain joins TRBV18 to TRBJ2-7; 9 bases line up with TRBD1. V shed 4 bases and J 3 bases; nucleotides not matched to a gene: 7. This CDR3 spans 15 amino acids. CDR1 KGHSH and CDR2 LQKENI come from the germline V gene. For the CDR3, the DNA is TGTGCCAGCTCACAAGACCGGACAGGGGTCTACGAGCAGTACTTC. Its protein product is CASSQDRTGVYEQYF.

The genes are TRBV6-4 and TRBJ1-4; 7 nucleotides agree with TRBD1. After removal of 5 bases from V and 3 bases from J, the junction contained 6 bases not matched to a gene. CDR3 size: 15 residues. Germline CDR1 is MRHNA and CDR2 is SNTAGT. CDR3 protein: CASSYTTGANEKLFF. In DNA form, the CDR3 reads TGTGCCAGCAGTTACACCACAGGGGCTAATGAAAAACTGTTTTTT.

This clonotype was seen at least ten times. The genes are TRBV7-9 and TRBJ2-7; TRBD1 is a possible D gene (6 bases). The CDR3 covers 14 residues. Trimming left V 3 bases short and J 6 bases short, with 15 bases between. Germline V gene sequence: CDR1 SEHNR, CDR2 FQNEAQ (reference sequence). The CDR3 region is CASSFSQGSSEQYV. In DNA, the CDR3 is TGTGCCAGCAGCTTCTCGCAGGGGTCAAGCGAGCAGTACGTC.

This clonotype was recorded many times. The chain is built from TRBV5-1 and TRBJ1-2; weak D call: TRBD1 (6 bases). This CDR3 comprises 13 residues. Trimming shortened V by 0 bases and J by 6 bases, and 9 bases separated the two germline ends. The germline CDR1 and CDR2 sequences are SGHRS and YFSETQ. The DNA for the CDR3 is TGCGCCAGCAGCTTGGGACAGGTAGATGGCTACACCTTC. Translating it yields CASSLGQVDGYTF. Filled out from reference TRBV5-1 and TRBJ1-2, the complete variable domain reads KAGVTQTPRYLIKTRGQQVTLSCSPISGHRSVSWYQQTPGQGLQFLFEYFSETQRNKGNFPGRFSGRQFSNSRSEMNVSTLELGDSALYLCASSLGQVDGYTFGSGTRLTVV.

This sequence joins TRBV2 and TRBJ1-5; D is unresolved. With 4 bases removed from V and 6 bases from J, the gap between germline ends came to 16 bases. The CDR3 contains 15 residues. CDR1 and CDR2 from the germline V gene are SNHLY and FYNNEI. CDR3 DNA sequence: TGTGCCAGCAGTGTATTCGACATAATGTCTCAGCCCCAGCATTTT. Amino acid sequence: CASSVFDIMSQPQHF.

This clonotype was seen repeatedly, ten times or more. This rearrangement joins TRBV28 to TRBJ2-7, with D uncertain. Germline V gene lookup returns CDR1 MDHEN and CDR2 SYDVKM. CDR3 size: 14 residues. V dropped 3 bases and J dropped 0 bases, with 9 bases sitting between them. The CDR3 spells CASSFFGRSYEQYF. In DNA form, the CDR3 reads TGTGCCAGCAGTTTCTTCGGACGCTCCTACGAGCAGTACTTC. The full variable domain, its missing parts supplied by reference TRBV28 and TRBJ2-7, is DVKVTQSSRYLVKRTGEKVFLECVQDMDHENMFWYRQDPGLGLRLIYFSYDVKMKEKGDIPEGYSVSREKKERFSLILESASTNQTSMYLCASSFFGRSYEQYFGPGTRLTVT.

This clonotype was observed at least ten times. V usage is TRBV5-1 and J usage is TRBJ1-2; weak D call: TRBD1 (5 bases). Germline V CDR1 and CDR2: SGHRS, YFSETQ. The length of the CDR3 is 15 residues. V shed 3 bases and J shed 8 bases, with 20 bases lying between them. DNA of the CDR3: TGCGCCAGCAGCTCAGCGCAGGGAAGTTCGAGGGGCTACACCTTC. Protein sequence: CASSSAQGSSRGYTF. Based on the CDR3 plus reference TRBV5-1 and TRBJ1-2, the full variable domain is KAGVTQTPRYLIKTRGQQVTLSCSPISGHRSVSWYQQTPGQGLQFLFEYFSETQRNKGNFPGRFSGRQFSNSRSEMNVSTLELGDSALYLCASSSAQGSSRGYTFGSGTRLTVV.

This clonotype was seen a handful of times. This sequence joins TRBV5-4 and TRBJ1-6, with no clear D. CDR3 length: 18 residues. V lost 4 bases, J lost 7 bases, and 24 bases lay in between. CDR1 is SGHNT and CDR2 is YYREEE in the germline V gene (reference sequence). For the CDR3, the DNA is TGTGCCAGCAGCAGTGAAGGATCTCGTGTGGGATACAATTCACCCCTCCACTTT. This gives the protein CASSSEGSRVGYNSPLHF.

In its sample, this clonotype was seen many times. This chain links TRBV6-1 with TRBJ2-3; TRBD1 aligns across 9 bases. This CDR3 has 16 amino acids. V shed 7 bases and J 3 bases; nucleotides not matched to a gene: 11. CDR1 MNHNS and CDR2 SASEGT come from the germline V gene. CDR3 region: CASTVFRDRETDTQYF. DNA of the CDR3: TGTGCCAGCACTGTGTTCCGGGACAGGGAGACAGATACGCAGTATTTT.

This clonotype occurred many times. The chain links TRBV6-2 or TRBV6-3 to TRBJ2-7; maybe TRBD1 (6 bases). V lost 5 bases, J lost 2 bases, and 16 bases lay in between. This CDR3 is built from 15 residues. Germline CDR1 reads MNHEY; CDR2 reads SVGEGT. This chain's CDR3 is CASSNYRAPTYEQYF. DNA of the CDR3: TGTGCCAGCAGTAACTACAGGGCACCCACCTACGAGCAGTACTTC.

This clonotype was recorded a few times. CDR3 bases: TGTGCCAGCAGTCCATCAACTAGCCACCAAGAGACCCAGTACTTC. Its translation is CASSPSTSHQETQYF. The gene calls are TRBV6-1 and TRBJ2-5; weak D call: TRBD2 (6 bases). CDR1 MNHNS and CDR2 SASEGT come from the germline V gene. The CDR3 loop spans 15 amino acids. V lost 5 bases, J lost 0 bases, and 13 bases lay in between.

This clonotype was seen many times. This chain uses TRBV28 with TRBJ2-7, with 9 bases matching TRBD1. This CDR3 region has 14 residues. Germline V gene data show CDR1 as MDHEN and CDR2 as SYDVKM. J lost 6 bases, V lost 4 bases, and 7 bases had no gene match. As DNA, the CDR3 is TGTGCCAGCAGTTCGGGACAGGGAAGCGGCGAGCAGTACTTC. This sequence encodes CASSSGQGSGEQYF.

This clonotype was counted many times. The chain uses TRBV5-6 and TRBJ2-2, with D tentatively TRBD1 (5 bases). Germline V lookup: CDR1 SGHDT, CDR2 YYEEEE. The germline V and J ends were trimmed by 5 bases and 0 bases, with 11 bases remaining between them. This CDR3 region has 15 residues. The CDR3 here is CASSPDRSNTGELFF. CDR3 DNA sequence: TGTGCCAGCAGTCCAGACAGATCGAACACCGGGGAGCTGTTTTTT.

In this sample, this clonotype turned up many times. The chain has TRBV20-1 and TRBJ2-1, with 14 nucleotides matching TRBD2. V shed 2 bases, J shed 9 bases, and the junction held 9 bases outside the gene matches. This CDR3 region has 16 residues. Germline assignment: CDR1 DFQATT and CDR2 SNEGSKA (reference sequence). The CDR3 DNA follows: TGCAGTGCTAGAACCCACAAGGGACTAGCGGGAGTTGAGCAGTTCTTC. Translation gives CSARTHKGLAGVEQFF.

Remarks on this clonotype: At one end the junction does not follow the germline gene, possibly because of a read error. The chain links TRBV4-2 to TRBJ2-6, with D possibly TRBD1 on 5 matching bases. Looked up from germline, CDR1 is LGHNA and CDR2 is YNFKEQ. This CDR3 spans 16 amino acids. The CDR3: CASSQRRVAGANVLTF. DNA of the CDR3: TGCGCCAGCAGCCAACGCAGGGTTGCTGGGGCCAACGTCCTGACTTTC.

Many counts were recorded for this clonotype. The chain is built from TRBV7-9 and TRBJ2-2; 8 bases are shared with TRBD1. Germline V gives CDR1 SEHNR, CDR2 FQNEAQ (reference sequence). J was trimmed by 7 bases and V by 6 bases; bases with no gene match: 10. The CDR3 runs 15 residues. The CDR3 sequence is CASSSDRGLGGELFF. The DNA of the CDR3 is TGTGCCAGCAGTTCCGACAGGGGATTGGGCGGGGAGCTGTTTTTT.

There are a few counts of this clonotype. The V call is TRBV27, the J call TRBJ2-5; 9 bases fit TRBD2. The CDR3 totals 15 residues. J gave up 12 bases and V 2 bases, and 13 bases lay outside the gene matches. Germline CDR1 reads MNHEY; CDR2 reads SMNVEV (reference sequence). In nucleotides, the CDR3 is TGTGCCAGCAGTTTAAATCCTAGCGGGATGACTATAGAGTACTTC. This translates into CASSLNPSGMTIEYF.

On this clonotype itself: A single base separates this from a much larger clone, so it may be a read error. The genes are TRBV27 and TRBJ1-2; weak D call: TRBD1 (6 bases). Trimming took off 5 bases at V and 4 bases at J, with 17 bases between the two ends. The CDR3 is made up of 15 amino acids. Per the germline V gene, CDR1 is MNHEY and CDR2 is SMNVEV (reference sequence). CDR3 sequence: CASSPRKQGCYGYTF. CDR3 DNA sequence: TGTGCCAGCAGTCCACGGAAACAGGGCTGCTATGGCTACACCTTC.

This clonotype was found many times. This chain uses TRBV2 with TRBJ2-5, with D unclear. V shed 8 bases and J shed 1 base, with 17 bases lying between them. The length of the CDR3 is 15 residues. Looked up from germline, CDR1 is SNHLY and CDR2 is FYNNEI. This chain's CDR3 is CASSWVLGTQETQYF. The CDR3 nucleotides are TGTGCCAGCTCTTGGGTTTTGGGTACCCAAGAGACCCAGTACTTC.

This clonotype was counted a few times. This chain joins TRBV12-5 and TRBJ1-2, with D perhaps TRBD1 (5 bases). Per the germline V gene, CDR1 is LGHNT and CDR2 is FRNRAP. Trimming cost V 1 base and J 6 bases, with 15 bases left between them. The CDR3 length is 15 residues. The CDR3 nucleotides read TGTGCTAGTGGTTTGGCTCCCGGGACGGAAGATGGCTACACCTTC. This translates into CASGLAPGTEDGYTF.

The chain joins TRBV11-2 to TRBJ1-2; a possible D gene is TRBD1 (5 bases). The germline V and J ends were trimmed by 0 bases and 8 bases, with 19 bases remaining between them. The CDR3 runs 16 residues. Germline V lookup: CDR1 SGHAT, CDR2 FQNNGV. DNA of the CDR3: TGTGCCAGCAGCTTAGATCTGGGACTTCAACGAGGGGGCTACACCTTC. Its translation: CASSLDLGLQRGGYTF.

The rearrangement links TRBV7-2 to TRBJ2-7; 8 positions match TRBD1. The CDR3 covers 14 residues. Per the germline V gene, CDR1 is SGHTA and CDR2 is FQGNSA. V shed 4 bases, J shed 7 bases, and the junction held 9 bases outside the gene matches. CDR3 amino acids: CASSSGQGLGEQYV. The CDR3 DNA is TGTGCCAGCAGCTCCGGACAGGGCCTGGGGGAGCAGTACGTC.

This clonotype showed up many times. V usage is TRBV28 and J usage is TRBJ2-3; 12 bases are shared with TRBD2. CDR1 MDHEN and CDR2 SYDVKM come from the germline V gene. CDR3 length equals 15 residues. After removal of 6 bases from V and 11 bases from J, the junction contained 12 bases not matched to a gene. The CDR3 loop is CASRAYGSSGRVQYF. The DNA of the CDR3 is TGTGCCAGCAGGGCATACGGGTCTAGCGGGAGGGTGCAGTATTTT.

This clonotype was found many times. The chain has TRBV12-3 or TRBV12-4 and TRBJ1-2; no reliable D call. This CDR3 contains 18 residues. Trimming removed 8 bases from V and 0 bases from J, with 25 bases in between. The CDR3 is CASGEQSVSKWANYGYTF. The CDR3 nucleotides read TGTGCCAGCGGGGAGCAGAGCGTTTCAAAGTGGGCTAACTATGGCTACACCTTC.

V usage is TRBV7-9 and J usage is TRBJ2-3; tentatively, D is TRBD2 (5 bases). This CDR3 region has 13 residues. The germline V gene has CDR1 SEHNR and CDR2 FQNEAQ (reference sequence). The V and J ends lost 2 bases and 8 bases respectively, with 11 bases between them. In DNA, the CDR3 is TGTGCCAGCAGCTTATTTAGTCGGGGTACGCAGTATTTT. It is translated as CASSLFSRGTQYF.

This clonotype was found many times. The rearrangement uses TRBV20-1 and TRBJ2-3, with no clear D. V gave up 3 bases and J gave up 4 bases, with 8 bases separating them. The CDR3 is 12 amino acids. The germline V gene encodes CDR1 DFQATT and CDR2 SNEGSKA (reference sequence). CDR3 DNA: TGCAGTGCTAGGCAGGCCCCAGATACGCAGTATTTT. Translating it yields CSARQAPDTQYF.

The rearrangement links TRBV6-1 to TRBJ2-1; D is perhaps TRBD1 (6 bases). V lost 5 bases, J lost 12 bases, and 14 bases lay in between. The CDR3 covers 12 residues. Germline V lookup: CDR1 MNHNS, CDR2 SASEGT. CDR3 protein: CASSLPQGGQFF. CDR3 bases: TGTGCCAGCAGTCTCCCTCAAGGGGGGCAGTTCTTC.

The chain joins TRBV7-9 to TRBJ2-7, with TRBD2 identical over 14 bases. V shed 5 bases and J 0 bases; nucleotides not matched to a gene: 6. CDR1 is SEHNR and CDR2 is FQNEAQ in the germline V gene (reference sequence). The CDR3 has 17 residues. CDR3 sequence: CASSPTSGRGDSYEQYF. CDR3 bases: TGTGCCAGCAGCCCGACTAGCGGGAGGGGGGACTCCTACGAGCAGTACTTC.